Listed here are 12 T cell receptor beta chains from one sample, sequenced in a study of cytomegalovirus exposure and HLA in healthy donors. Amplification used 60 Vbeta primers and 13 Jbeta primers. Data came from immunoSEQ multiplex PCR; TCRdb stores just in-frame clones and leaves some out. In the table there are about 170,000 clones, roughly four fifths of which are singletons. Sequencing input: PBMCs. The receptors were gathered from a woman aged 18-30 years in good health and CMV-seropositive.

The gene calls are TRBV27 and TRBJ1-2; tentative D call: TRBD1 (6 bases). The CDR3 is 13 residues long. Germline lookup yields CDR1 MNHEY and CDR2 SMNVEV (reference sequence). V lost 8 bases to trimming and J lost 4 bases, with 14 bases between them. The CDR3 nucleotides read TGTGCCAGCGGCCAGGGGTCGTTCTATGGCTACACCTTC. It codes for CASGQGSFYGYTF.

This rearrangement joins TRBV6-1 to TRBJ1-1; D uncertain. V shed 4 bases and J shed 1 base, with 13 bases lying between them. The CDR3 is 15 residues long. The V gene's germline CDR1 is MNHNS and CDR2 SASEGT. CDR3 sequence (DNA): TGTGCCAGCAGTGTCGGCGGAGGGTGGAACACTGAAGCTTTCTTT. Protein: CASSVGGGWNTEAFF.

The V gene is TRBV6-1, the J gene TRBJ1-3, with D perhaps matching TRBD1 (5 bases). Germline CDR1 and CDR2: MNHNS and SASEGT. CDR3 size: 11 residues. V lost 3 bases, J lost 9 bases, and 6 bases lay in between. DNA of the CDR3: TGTGCCAGCAGTGATAGGGGCACCATATATTTT. Its translation is CASSDRGTIYF.

The chain couples TRBV6-1 to TRBJ2-1; 9 nucleotides match TRBD1. Germline CDR1 MNHNS, CDR2 SASEGT. Trimming removed 2 bases from V and 8 bases from J; junction bases left unmatched: 7. CDR3 length: 15 amino acids. The CDR3 is CASSEPQGAIDEQFF. The CDR3 nucleotides read TGTGCCAGCAGTGAACCACAGGGGGCGATTGATGAGCAGTTCTTC.

This rearrangement joins TRBV7-2 to TRBJ1-5; D is ambiguous. The germline V gene has CDR1 SGHTA and CDR2 FQGNSA. The V gene lost 5 bases and the J gene lost 3 bases, with 8 bases spanning the gap. CDR3 size: 13 residues. DNA of the CDR3: TGTGCCAGCAGCCCCCAGGACAATCAGCCCCAGCATTTT. It encodes CASSPQDNQPQHF.

This sequence joins TRBV5-1 and TRBJ2-5, with a possible D match to TRBD2 (5 bases). Trimming cost V 0 bases and J 2 bases, with 14 bases left between them. The germline gives CDR1 SGHRS, CDR2 YFSETQ. The CDR3 loop spans 16 amino acids. The chain's CDR3 is CASSLAGSLPQETQYF. The CDR3 region has the DNA TGCGCCAGCAGCTTGGCGGGGAGCCTCCCTCAAGAGACCCAGTACTTC.

This chain links TRBV28 with TRBJ1-5, with D possibly TRBD1 on 5 matching bases. Looked up from germline, CDR1 is MDHEN and CDR2 is SYDVKM. The germline V and J ends were trimmed by 2 bases and 4 bases, with 9 bases remaining between them. The CDR3 is 14 amino acids. The chain's CDR3 is CASSLGARNQPQHF. The CDR3 DNA reads as TGTGCCAGCAGTTTAGGGGCCAGAAATCAGCCCCAGCATTTT.

This clone was observed a handful of times. The V call is TRBV11-2, the J call TRBJ2-1, with a tentative D call TRBD1 (6 bases). From germline, CDR1 is SGHAT and CDR2 FQNNGV. The CDR3 consists of 14 residues. Deletions cut 1 base from V and 10 bases from J, with 14 bases between. CDR3 in amino acids: CASSLADRLGEQFF. In nucleotides, the CDR3 is TGTGCCAGCAGCTTAGCCGACAGGTTGGGGGAGCAGTTCTTC.

The chain recombines TRBV5-5 with TRBJ2-1; tentative D call: TRBD1 (5 bases). Trimming took off 1 base at V and 6 bases at J, with 14 bases between the two ends. From germline, CDR1 is SGHKS and CDR2 YYEKEE (reference sequence). The CDR3 is 15 residues long. The CDR3 loop reads CASSLLQASTNEQFF. The CDR3 region has the DNA TGTGCCAGCAGCTTGTTACAGGCTTCCACCAATGAGCAGTTCTTC.

This chain joins TRBV5-1 and TRBJ1-5, with 7 bases that match TRBD1. V dropped 3 bases and J dropped 2; count of bases not matched to a gene: 2. The CDR3 spans 14 residues. CDR1 is SGHRS, CDR2 YFSETQ, per germline. CDR3 in amino acids: CASSYGQGNQPQHF. DNA of the CDR3: TGCGCCAGCAGCTACGGACAGGGCAATCAGCCCCAGCATTTT. Together with reference TRBV5-1 and TRBJ1-5, the CDR3 gives the full variable domain: KAGVTQTPRYLIKTRGQQVTLSCSPISGHRSVSWYQQTPGQGLQFLFEYFSETQRNKGNFPGRFSGRQFSNSRSEMNVSTLELGDSALYLCASSYGQGNQPQHFGDGTRLSIL.

This clone was counted a single time. The chain links TRBV28 to TRBJ2-4; weak D call: TRBD2 (6 bases). The CDR3 sequence is 15 residues long. Trimming cost V 6 bases and J 0 bases, with 12 bases left between them. The germline V gene has CDR1 MDHEN and CDR2 SYDVKM. As DNA, the CDR3 is TGTGCCAGCAGACGGGGGTCTATAGCCAAAAACATTCAGTACTTC. It is translated as CASRRGSIAKNIQYF.

This rearrangement joins TRBV30 to TRBJ2-3; possible D gene TRBD2, 5 bases. V dropped 0 bases and J dropped 3 bases, with 10 bases sitting between them. CDR3 length equals 14 residues. Germline loops: CDR1 GTSNPN, CDR2 SVGIG (reference sequence). This CDR3 reads CAWSVGLATDTQYF. The CDR3 DNA follows: TGTGCCTGGAGTGTTGGGCTAGCAACAGATACGCAGTATTTT.